This TCR beta chain was identified during a study of blood T cell repertoires in COVID-19. Germline V gives CDR1 MDHEN, CDR2 SYDVKM. The CDR3 length is 15 residues. The V and J ends lost 7 bases and 4 bases, in that order; junction bases with no gene match: 12. Produced via immunoSEQ multiplex PCR; TCRdb's table is partial and in-frame only. The data hold around 260,000 clones, with around 89% observed a single time. The sequence derives from a young man with acute or convalescent COVID-19. This chain links TRBV28 with TRBJ1-1; TRBD1 aligns across 7 bases. The sequencing input was peripheral blood. CDR3: CASNLGGGAVTEAFF. In DNA, the CDR3 is TGTGCCAGCAACCTAGGAGGGGGCGCCGTCACTGAAGCTTTCTTT.